This T cell receptor (beta chain) was documented in a study of blood T cell repertoires in COVID-19. Across the whole study: The United States, Italy and Spain provided the acute and convalescent COVID-19 samples. Sources were T cells, B-cell-depleted T cells, or PBMCs; the material itself was cDNA or gDNA.

The authors' processing: Reference gene primer amplification gave nucleated cell count estimates. Sequenced by immunoSEQ multiplex PCR; TCRdb stores in-frame clones only, minus some. That table is the source of V, J and clone size, and D and trimming were worked out from the DNA. Among about 59,000 clones listed, less than 80% were seen once. Sequencing was done on a sample of peripheral blood. This clonotype originated in a man in his 60s with acute or convalescent COVID-19.

Here the CDR3 DNA reads TGTGCCAGCACTTCCGTTGCCAGCGGCGATGAGCAGTTCTTC. Protein product: CASTSVASGDEQFF. The chain couples TRBV6-5 to TRBJ2-1; tentative D call: TRBD2 (5 bases). This CDR3 has 14 residues. Germline lookup yields CDR1 MNHEY and CDR2 SVGAGI. V lost 7 bases and J lost 8, with 18 bases in between.